Listed below are T cell receptor beta chains from one sample, sequenced in a study of tumor and adjacent non-tumor tissue in lung cancer. TCRdb reprocessed the multiplex PCR reads via MiXCR and lists one record per CDR3 protein. The repertoire consists of about 90,000 distinct CDR3 sequences, with about 77% occurring once and the leading ten covering 21%. Sequenced material: distant non-tumor lung tissue. The receptor set was obtained from a woman between 50 and 59 years old with non-small cell lung cancer. The CDR3 runs from the conserved cysteine through the conserved F or W. A D gene is named only where the DNA matches it firmly. Some rows have no size entry. The others give once, few or many, or a class for an expanded clone.

abundance,len,j_gene,v_gene,d_gene,CDR3aa,CDR3nt
NA,17,TRBJ2-1,TRBV29-1,NA,CSVEGGDRVVSYNEEFF,TGCAGCGTTGAAGGGGGAGATAGAGTGGTGTCCTACAATGAGGAGTTCTTC
many,16,TRBJ2-7,TRBV7-9,NA,CASSPPSTRSGNEQYF,TGTGCCAGCAGCCCACCGAGCACTAGATCTGGCAACGAGCAGTACTTC
NA,12,TRBJ2-3,TRBV28,NA,CASSLKRDTQYF,TGTGCCAGCAGTTTAAAAAGGGATACACAGTATTTT
NA,14,TRBJ2-2,TRBV7-9,NA,CASSLNLNTGEQFF,TGTGCCAGCAGCTTAAACCTGAACACCGGGGAGCAGTTTTTT
NA,15,TRBJ2-3,TRBV29-1,NA,CSVEVPTRGADTRYF,TGCAGCGTTGAAGTTCCGACAAGGGGGGCAGATACGCGGTATTTT
many,14,TRBJ1-5,TRBV10-3,NA,CAISVEDGNQPQHF,TGTGCCATCAGTGTAGAGGATGGCAATCAGCCCCAGCATTTT
NA,14,TRBJ2-1,TRBV11-2,NA,CASNLEVASNGQFF,TGTGCCAGTAACTTAGAGGTGGCCAGTAATGGGCAGTTCTTC
NA,15,TRBJ1-1,TRBV4-1,NA,CARSQVGGRGTEAFF,TGCGCCAGGAGCCAAGTTGGGGGGCGAGGAACTGAAGCTTTCTTT
NA,13,TRBJ2-1,TRBV11-2,NA,CARSLDAANKQFF,TGTGCCAGAAGCTTAGATGCGGCCAATAAGCAGTTCTTC
few,12,TRBJ2-1,TRBV19,NA,CASSTSNNEQFF,TGTGCCAGTAGTACCAGTAACAATGAGCAGTTCTTC
NA,12,TRBJ2-5,TRBV12-3/TRBV12-4,NA,CASSGGRETQYF,TGTGCCAGCAGTGGGGGGCGGGAGACGCAGTACTTC
many,15,TRBJ2-2,TRBV12-3/TRBV12-4,NA,CASSSSGPVPGELFF,TGTGCCAGCAGTTCCTCGGGCCCCGTGCCAGGGGAGCTGTTTTTT
NA,15,TRBJ2-3,TRBV11-2,TRBD1,CANSPGQAYTDTQYF,TGTGCTAATAGCCCGGGACAGGCGTACACAGATACGCAGTATTTT
many,14,TRBJ2-7,TRBV5-1,NA,CASSLEARSYEQYF,TGCGCCAGCAGCTTGGAGGCCAGGAGTTACGAGCAGTACTTC
NA,15,TRBJ2-3,TRBV11-1,NA,CANSSGLFGTDTQYF,TGTGCCAACAGCAGTGGATTATTCGGAACAGATACGCAGTATTTT
NA,16,TRBJ2-3,TRBV11-2,NA,CACSSWGQLATDTQYF,TGTGCCTGCAGCTCGTGGGGCCAGCTAGCGACAGACACGCAGTATTTT
once,13,TRBJ2-7,TRBV11-2,NA,CASGLEPRSEQNF,TGTGCCAGCGGCTTAGAGCCCAGGAGCGAGCAGAACTTC
NA,15,TRBJ2-3,TRBV6-1,NA,CVCSEITRGPETQYF,TGTGTCTGCAGTGAAATAACGCGAGGGCCAGAAACGCAGTATTTT
NA,12,TRBJ2-1,TRBV2,NA,CATMGARDEQFF,TGTGCCACCATGGGAGCGAGGGATGAGCAGTTCTTC
NA,14,TRBJ1-4,TRBV12-3/TRBV12-4,NA,CASSPKGPLEKLFF,TGTGCCAGCAGCCCCAAGGGTCCCTTGGAAAAACTGTTTTTT
many,16,TRBJ2-2,TRBV29-1,TRBD2,CSVEAPSGRAPGELFF,TGCAGCGTTGAAGCCCCTAGCGGGAGGGCCCCCGGGGAGCTGTTTTTT
NA,12,TRBJ1-1,TRBV7-6,NA,CAGSPINTEAFF,TGTGCCGGCAGCCCGATTAACACTGAAGCTTTCTTT
NA,17,TRBJ2-7,TRBV29-1,TRBD2,CSIEVTSGAYDSYEQYF,TGCAGCATTGAGGTTACTAGCGGGGCCTACGACTCCTACGAGCAGTACTTC
medium-sized,12,TRBJ1-1,TRBV10-2,NA,CASSEANTEAFF,TGCGCCAGCAGTGAGGCAAACACTGAAGCTTTCTTT